This paragraph covers one T cell receptor beta chain sequence. What it binds is unknown. This sample stems from a study of T cell repertoires in cytomegalovirus infection. Notes on the study in general: CMV carriers with the relevant HLA were identified by cumulative public TCR beta family frequency.

Each CDR3 protein gets one entry after TCRdb re-called the reads with MiXCR. The sample has some 800,000 distinct CDR3 sequences, about 30% seen once. Germline lookup yields CDR1 LGHNT and CDR2 FRNRAP. V lost 3 bases and J 3 bases, leaving 15 bases between the germline ends. The CDR3 has 16 amino acids. The chain couples TRBV12-5 to TRBJ2-1; a possible D gene is TRBD2 (6 bases). Specimen: cultured CD8+ T cells from PBMCs, collected from culture after CMV antigen stimulation. The clonotype was recovered from a human donor in good health (CMV status not recorded). Some clones in this sample may be carry-over from other donors' samples. The CDR3 DNA reads TGTGCTAGTGGTTTTCAGGGAGAGGGACTCTACAATGAGCAGTTCTTC. The encoded protein is CASGFQGEGLYNEQFF.